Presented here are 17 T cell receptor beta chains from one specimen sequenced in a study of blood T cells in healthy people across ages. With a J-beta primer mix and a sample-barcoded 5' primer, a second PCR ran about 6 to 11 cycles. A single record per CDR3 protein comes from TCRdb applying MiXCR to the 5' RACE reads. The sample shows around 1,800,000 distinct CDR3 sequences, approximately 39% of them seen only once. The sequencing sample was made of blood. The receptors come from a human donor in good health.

DNA for the CDR3: TGTGCCAGCAGCTTATACTTACAGGGCTACACCTTC. It codes for CASSLYLQGYTF. The rearrangement links TRBV7-2 to TRBJ1-2, with no clear D. Germline values: CDR1 SGHTA, CDR2 FQGNSA. V was pared by 2 bases and J by 8 bases, with 9 bases between. The CDR3 is 12 amino acids.

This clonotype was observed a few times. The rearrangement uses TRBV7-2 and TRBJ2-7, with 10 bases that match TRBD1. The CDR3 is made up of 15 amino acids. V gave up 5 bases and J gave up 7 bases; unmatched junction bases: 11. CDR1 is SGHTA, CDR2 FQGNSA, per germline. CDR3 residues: CASSRRDRGLWEQYF. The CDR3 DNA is TGTGCCAGCAGCCGCAGGGACAGGGGTCTCTGGGAGCAGTACTTC.

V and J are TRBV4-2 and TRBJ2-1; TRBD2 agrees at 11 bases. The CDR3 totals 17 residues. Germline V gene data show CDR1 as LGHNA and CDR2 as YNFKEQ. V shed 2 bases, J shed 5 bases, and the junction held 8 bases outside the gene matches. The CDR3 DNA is TGTGCCAGCAGCCAATTACTAGCGGGGGCCCGCAACAATGAGCAGTTCTTC. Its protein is CASSQLLAGARNNEQFF.

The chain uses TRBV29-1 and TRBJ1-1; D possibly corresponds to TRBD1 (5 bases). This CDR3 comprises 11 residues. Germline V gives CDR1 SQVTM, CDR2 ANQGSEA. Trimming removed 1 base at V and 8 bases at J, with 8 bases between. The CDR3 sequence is CSVEVWGEAFF. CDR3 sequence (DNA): TGCAGCGTTGAAGTCTGGGGGGAAGCTTTCTTT. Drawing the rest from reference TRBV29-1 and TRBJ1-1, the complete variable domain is SAVISQKPSRDICQRGTSLTIQCQVDSQVTMMFWYRQQPGQSLTLIATANQGSEATYESGFVIDKFPISRPNLTFSTLTVSNMSPEDSSIYLCSVEVWGEAFFGQGTRLTVV.

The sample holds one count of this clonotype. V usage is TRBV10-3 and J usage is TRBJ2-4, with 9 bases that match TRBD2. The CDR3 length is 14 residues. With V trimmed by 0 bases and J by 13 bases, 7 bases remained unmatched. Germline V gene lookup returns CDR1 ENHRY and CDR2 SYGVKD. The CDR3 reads CAISESAGGNEQYF. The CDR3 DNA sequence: TGTGCCATCAGTGAGTCGGCGGGGGGGAATGAGCAGTACTTC.

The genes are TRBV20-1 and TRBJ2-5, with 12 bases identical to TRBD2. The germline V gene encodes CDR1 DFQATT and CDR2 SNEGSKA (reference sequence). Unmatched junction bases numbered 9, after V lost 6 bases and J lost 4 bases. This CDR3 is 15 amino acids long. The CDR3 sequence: CSAHGGTSGLETQYF. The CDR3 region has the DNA TGCAGTGCCCACGGTGGGACTAGCGGGTTAGAGACCCAGTACTTC.

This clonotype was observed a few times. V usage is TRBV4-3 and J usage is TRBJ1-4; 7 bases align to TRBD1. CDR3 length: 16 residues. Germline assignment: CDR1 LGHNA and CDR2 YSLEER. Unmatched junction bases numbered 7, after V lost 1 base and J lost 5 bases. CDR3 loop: CASSQASRDSNEKLFF. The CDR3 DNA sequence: TGCGCCAGCAGCCAAGCCAGCCGGGACAGCAATGAAAAACTGTTTTTT.

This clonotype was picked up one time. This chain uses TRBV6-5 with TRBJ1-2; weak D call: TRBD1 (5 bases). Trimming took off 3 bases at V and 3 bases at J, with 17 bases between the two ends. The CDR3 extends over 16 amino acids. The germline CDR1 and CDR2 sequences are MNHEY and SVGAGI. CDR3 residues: CASSYKGARGDYGYTF. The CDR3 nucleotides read TGTGCCAGCAGTTATAAAGGGGCGCGGGGAGACTATGGCTACACCTTC.

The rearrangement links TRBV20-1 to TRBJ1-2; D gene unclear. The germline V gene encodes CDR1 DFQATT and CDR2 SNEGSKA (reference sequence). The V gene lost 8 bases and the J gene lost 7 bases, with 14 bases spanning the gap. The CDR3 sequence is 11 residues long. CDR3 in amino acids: CSPKGRSGYTF. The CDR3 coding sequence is TGCAGTCCGAAGGGCAGGTCTGGCTACACCTTC.

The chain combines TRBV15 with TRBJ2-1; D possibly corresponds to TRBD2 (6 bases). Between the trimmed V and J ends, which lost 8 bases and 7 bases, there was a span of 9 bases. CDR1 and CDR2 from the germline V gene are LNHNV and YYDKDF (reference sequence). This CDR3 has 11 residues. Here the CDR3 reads CATRGWNEQFF. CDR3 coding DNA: TGTGCCACCCGGGGGTGGAATGAGCAGTTCTTC.

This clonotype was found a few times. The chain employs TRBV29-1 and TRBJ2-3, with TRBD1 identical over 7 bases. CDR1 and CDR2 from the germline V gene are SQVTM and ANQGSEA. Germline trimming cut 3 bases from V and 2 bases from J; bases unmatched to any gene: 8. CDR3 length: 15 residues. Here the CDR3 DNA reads TGCAGCGTTGACCAGACAGGGTCCTTCACAGATACGCAGTATTTT. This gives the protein CSVDQTGSFTDTQYF.

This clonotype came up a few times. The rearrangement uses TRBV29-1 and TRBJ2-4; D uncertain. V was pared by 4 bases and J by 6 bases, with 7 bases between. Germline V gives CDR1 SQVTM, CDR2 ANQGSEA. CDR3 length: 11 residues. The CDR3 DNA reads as TGCAGCGTTGCAGACATAAACATTCAGTACTTC. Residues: CSVADINIQYF. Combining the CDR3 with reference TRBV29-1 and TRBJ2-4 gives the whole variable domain SAVISQKPSRDICQRGTSLTIQCQVDSQVTMMFWYRQQPGQSLTLIATANQGSEATYESGFVIDKFPISRPNLTFSTLTVSNMSPEDSSIYLCSVADINIQYFGAGTRLSVL.

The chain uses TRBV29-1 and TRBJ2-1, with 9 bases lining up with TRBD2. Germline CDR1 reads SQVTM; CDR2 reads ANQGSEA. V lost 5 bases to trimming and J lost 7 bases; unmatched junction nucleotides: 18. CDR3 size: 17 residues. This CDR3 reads CSVPRASGASWGNEQFF. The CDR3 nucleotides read TGCAGCGTTCCTCGGGCTAGCGGGGCCTCTTGGGGGAATGAGCAGTTCTTC.

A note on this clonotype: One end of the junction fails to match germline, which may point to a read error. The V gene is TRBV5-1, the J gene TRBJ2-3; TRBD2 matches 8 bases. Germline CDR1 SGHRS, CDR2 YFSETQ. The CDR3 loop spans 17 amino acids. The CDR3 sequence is CASSLFRGGGSTDTQYF. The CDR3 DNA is TGCGCCAGCAGCTTATTTCGGGGGGGCGGAAGCACGGATACGCAGTATTTT.

CDR3 residues: CATGGGLQNTGELFF. The DNA for the CDR3 is TGTGCCACCGGGGGAGGACTTCAGAACACCGGGGAGCTGTTTTTT. The chain employs TRBV6-2 or TRBV6-3 and TRBJ2-2; D may be TRBD2 (6 bases). Germline values: CDR1 MNHEY, CDR2 SVGEGT. The V end was cut by 10 bases, the J end by 1 base, with 16 bases between. This CDR3 has 15 amino acids.

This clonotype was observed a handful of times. CDR3 nucleotide sequence: TGTGCCAGCAGCGTAAGCGAGGGGAGCTATGGCTACACCTTC. Its translation is CASSVSEGSYGYTF. The chain joins TRBV9 to TRBJ1-2, with D possibly matching TRBD1 (5 bases). V dropped 1 base and J dropped 4 bases, with 11 bases sitting between them. There are 14 residues in the CDR3. CDR1 is SGDLS, CDR2 YYNGEE, per germline.

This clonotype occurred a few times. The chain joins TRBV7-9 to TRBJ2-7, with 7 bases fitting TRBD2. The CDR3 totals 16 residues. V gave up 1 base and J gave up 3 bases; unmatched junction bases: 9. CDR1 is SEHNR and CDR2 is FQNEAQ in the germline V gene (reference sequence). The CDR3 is CASSLVVFGGGYEQYF. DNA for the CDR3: TGTGCCAGCAGCTTAGTTGTCTTCGGCGGGGGCTACGAGCAGTACTTC.